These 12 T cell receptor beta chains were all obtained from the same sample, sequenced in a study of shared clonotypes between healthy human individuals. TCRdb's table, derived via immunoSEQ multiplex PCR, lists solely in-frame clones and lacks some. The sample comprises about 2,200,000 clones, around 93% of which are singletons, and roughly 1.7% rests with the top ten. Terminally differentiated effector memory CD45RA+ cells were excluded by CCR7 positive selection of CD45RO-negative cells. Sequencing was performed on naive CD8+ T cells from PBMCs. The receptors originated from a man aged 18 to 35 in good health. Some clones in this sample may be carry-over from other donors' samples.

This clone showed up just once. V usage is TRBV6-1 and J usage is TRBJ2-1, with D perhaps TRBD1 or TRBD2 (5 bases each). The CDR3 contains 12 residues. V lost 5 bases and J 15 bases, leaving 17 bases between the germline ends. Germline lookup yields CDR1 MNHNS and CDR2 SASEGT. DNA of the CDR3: TGTGCCAGCAGTTCCGGGGCCTTCCCGAGGTTCTTC. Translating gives CASSSGAFPRFF.

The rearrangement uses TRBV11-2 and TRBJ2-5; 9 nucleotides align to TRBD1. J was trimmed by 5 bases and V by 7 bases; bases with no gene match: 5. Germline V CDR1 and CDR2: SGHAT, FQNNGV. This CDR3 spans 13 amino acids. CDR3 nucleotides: TGTGCCAGCACCGACAGGGGGATTGAGACCCAGTACTTC. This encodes CASTDRGIETQYF.

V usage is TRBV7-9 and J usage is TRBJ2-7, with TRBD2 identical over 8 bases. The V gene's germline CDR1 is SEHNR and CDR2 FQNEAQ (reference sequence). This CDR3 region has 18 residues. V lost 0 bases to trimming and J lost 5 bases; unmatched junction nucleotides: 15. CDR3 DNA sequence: TGTGCCAGCAGCTTAGCGAAAAATTACGGGAGGGCCCCTCACGAGCAGTACTTC. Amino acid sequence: CASSLAKNYGRAPHEQYF. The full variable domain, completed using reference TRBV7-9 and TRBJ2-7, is DTGVSQNPRHKITKRGQNVTFRCDPISEHNRLYWYRQTLGQGPEFLTYFQNEAQLEKSRLLSDRFSAERPKGSFSTLEIQRTEQGDSAMYLCASSLAKNYGRAPHEQYFGPGTRLTVT.

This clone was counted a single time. The CDR3 is CASSMQTGPGWETQYF. The CDR3 DNA reads as TGCGCCAGCAGCATGCAGACAGGGCCCGGATGGGAGACCCAGTACTTC. V gene TRBV4-1 combines with J gene TRBJ2-5, with 7 positions matching TRBD1. This CDR3 is built from 16 residues. Germline V gene sequence: CDR1 MGHRA, CDR2 YSYEKL. Trimming took 5 bases from V and 5 from J; bases not matched to a gene: 14.

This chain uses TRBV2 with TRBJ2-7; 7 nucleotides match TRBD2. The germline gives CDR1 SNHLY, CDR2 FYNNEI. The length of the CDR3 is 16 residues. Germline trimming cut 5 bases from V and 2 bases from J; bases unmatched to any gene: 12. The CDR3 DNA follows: TGTGCCAGCAGTCCAACTAGCGCCACGGTAACCTACGAGCAGTACTTC. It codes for CASSPTSATVTYEQYF. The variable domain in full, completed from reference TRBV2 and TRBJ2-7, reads EPEVTQTPSHQVTQMGQEVILRCVPISNHLYFYWYRQILGQKVEFLVSFYNNEISEKSEIFDDQFSVERPDGSNFTLKIRSTKLEDSAMYFCASSPTSATVTYEQYFGPGTRLTVT.

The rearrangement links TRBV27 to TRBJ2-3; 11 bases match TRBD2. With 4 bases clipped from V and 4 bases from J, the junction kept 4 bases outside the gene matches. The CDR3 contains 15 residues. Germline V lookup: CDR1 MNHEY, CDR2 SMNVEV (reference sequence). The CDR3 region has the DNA TGTGCCAGCAGTTCCCTAGCGGGAGGAGCAGATACGCAGTATTTT. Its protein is CASSSLAGGADTQYF.

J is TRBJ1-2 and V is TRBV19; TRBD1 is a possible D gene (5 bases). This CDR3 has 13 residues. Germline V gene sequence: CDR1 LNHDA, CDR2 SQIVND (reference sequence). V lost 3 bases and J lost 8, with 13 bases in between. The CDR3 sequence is CASSMNRRDGYTF. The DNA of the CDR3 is TGTGCCAGTAGTATGAACAGGCGAGACGGCTACACCTTC.

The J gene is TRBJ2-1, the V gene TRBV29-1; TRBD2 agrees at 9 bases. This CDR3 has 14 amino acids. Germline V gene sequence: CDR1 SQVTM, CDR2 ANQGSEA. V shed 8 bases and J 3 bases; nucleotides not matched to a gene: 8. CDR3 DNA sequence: TGCAGCTCGAAAGCGGGAGGTATCTACAATGAGCAGTTCTTC. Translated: CSSKAGGIYNEQFF.

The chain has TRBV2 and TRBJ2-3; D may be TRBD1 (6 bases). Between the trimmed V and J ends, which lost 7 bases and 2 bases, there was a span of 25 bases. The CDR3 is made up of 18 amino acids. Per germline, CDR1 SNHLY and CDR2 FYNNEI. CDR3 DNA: TGTGCCAGCAAAAACCGGGCCGGCAGGGGCCAAAACACAGATACGCAGTATTTT. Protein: CASKNRAGRGQNTDTQYF. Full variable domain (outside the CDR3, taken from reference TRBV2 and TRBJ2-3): EPEVTQTPSHQVTQMGQEVILRCVPISNHLYFYWYRQILGQKVEFLVSFYNNEISEKSEIFDDQFSVERPDGSNFTLKIRSTKLEDSAMYFCASKNRAGRGQNTDTQYFGPGTRLTVL.

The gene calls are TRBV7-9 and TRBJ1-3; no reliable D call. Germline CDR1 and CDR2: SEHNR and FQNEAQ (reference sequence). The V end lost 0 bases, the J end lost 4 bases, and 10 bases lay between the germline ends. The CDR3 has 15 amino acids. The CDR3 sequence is CASSLAAPEGNTIYF. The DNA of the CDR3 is TGTGCCAGCAGCTTAGCGGCGCCAGAAGGAAACACCATATATTTT.

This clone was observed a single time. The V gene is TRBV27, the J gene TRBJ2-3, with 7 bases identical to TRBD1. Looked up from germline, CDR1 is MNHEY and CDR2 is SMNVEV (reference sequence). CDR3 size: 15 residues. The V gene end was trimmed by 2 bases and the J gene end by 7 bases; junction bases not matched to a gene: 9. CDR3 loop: CASSLGTARIHTQYF. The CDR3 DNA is TGTGCCAGCAGTTTAGGGACAGCGCGCATCCATACGCAGTATTTT.

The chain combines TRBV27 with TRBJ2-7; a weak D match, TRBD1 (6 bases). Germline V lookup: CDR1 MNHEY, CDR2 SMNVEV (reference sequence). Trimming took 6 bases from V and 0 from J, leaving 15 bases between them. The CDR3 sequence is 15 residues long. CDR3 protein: CASRNTGNPSYEQYF. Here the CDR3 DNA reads TGTGCCAGCAGGAATACAGGGAACCCCTCCTACGAGCAGTACTTC.